These T cell receptor beta chains were read from a single sample in a study of post-analysis software for immune sequencing data. In TCRdb, the PCR reads were re-called with MiXCR into one record per CDR3 protein. The sample lists fewer than 700,000 distinct CDR3 sequences, about 40% occurring once. The material sequenced was blood. The receptor source for this set is a girl aged 5-17 years with multiple sclerosis. Both conserved end residues are part of each CDR3. Fields, in order: J gene, D gene, clone size, V gene, CDR3 DNA, CDR3 protein. A D gene is named only where the DNA matches it firmly. Clone sizes are given selectively: once, few, many, or a class where the clone is expanded.

J gene: TRBJ2-7
D gene: -
clone size: -
V gene: TRBV29-1
CDR3 DNA: TGCAGCGTTGAGAGGGGACCTCCCTACGAGCAGTACTTC
CDR3 protein: CSVERGPPYEQYF

J gene: TRBJ1-6
D gene: TRBD1
clone size: few
V gene: TRBV6-5
CDR3 DNA: TGTGCCAGCAGGACCCAGGGGGCGCGGAATTCACCCCTCCACTTT
CDR3 protein: CASRTQGARNSPLHF

J gene: TRBJ2-3
D gene: -
clone size: -
V gene: TRBV20-1
CDR3 DNA: TGCAGTGGATCCCGGGACACGAGCACAGATACGCAGTATTTT
CDR3 protein: CSGSRDTSTDTQYF

J gene: TRBJ1-5
D gene: TRBD1
clone size: few
V gene: TRBV6-6
CDR3 DNA: TGTGCCAGCGCGACAGGGAATGACAATCAGCCCCAGCATTTT
CDR3 protein: CASATGNDNQPQHF

J gene: TRBJ1-5
D gene: -
clone size: few
V gene: TRBV5-6
CDR3 DNA: TGTGCCAAAAATATTGCGGCAGGAGAGGTGCAGCCCCAGCATTTT
CDR3 protein: CAKNIAAGEVQPQHF

J gene: TRBJ2-1
D gene: TRBD2
clone size: few
V gene: TRBV24-1
CDR3 DNA: TGTGCCACCAGTCCCGGACTAGCGGTCTACAATGAGCAGTTCTTC
CDR3 protein: CATSPGLAVYNEQFF

J gene: TRBJ2-7
D gene: -
clone size: few
V gene: TRBV11-2
CDR3 DNA: TGTGCCAGCAGCTTCCCGCAGGGCAGGTACGAGCAGTACTTC
CDR3 protein: CASSFPQGRYEQYF

J gene: TRBJ2-1
D gene: TRBD2
clone size: few
V gene: TRBV6-1
CDR3 DNA: TGTGCCAGCAGTCCCCCGCCCGGAGGGCTAGCGGGAGTTAATGAGCAGTTCTTC
CDR3 protein: CASSPPPGGLAGVNEQFF

J gene: TRBJ2-1
D gene: -
clone size: -
V gene: TRBV5-1
CDR3 DNA: TGCGCCAGCAGCTTGGACGACTCCTACAATGAGCAGTTCTTC
CDR3 protein: CASSLDDSYNEQFF

J gene: TRBJ1-4
D gene: -
clone size: -
V gene: TRBV5-1
CDR3 DNA: TGCGCCAGCAGCAGCCGGGACGGTGAAAAACTGTTTTTT
CDR3 protein: CASSSRDGEKLFF

J gene: TRBJ1-1
D gene: -
clone size: -
V gene: TRBV7-8
CDR3 DNA: TGTGCCAGCAGCTGGCAGGGTAGACACACTGAAGCTTTCTTT
CDR3 protein: CASSWQGRHTEAFF

J gene: TRBJ2-6
D gene: -
clone size: -
V gene: TRBV6-5
CDR3 DNA: TGTGCCAGCAGTTACTCTCTCAGGACAGACCTCTCTGGGGCCAACGTCCTGACTTTC
CDR3 protein: CASSYSLRTDLSGANVLTF

J gene: TRBJ2-5
D gene: -
clone size: few
V gene: TRBV29-1
CDR3 DNA: TGCAGCGTTGTGGGAACCTTAATCCAAGAGACCCAGTACTTC
CDR3 protein: CSVVGTLIQETQYF

J gene: TRBJ2-5
D gene: -
clone size: -
V gene: TRBV3-1
CDR3 DNA: TGTGCCAGCAGCCACCGAACAGAGACCCAGTACTTC
CDR3 protein: CASSHRTETQYF

J gene: TRBJ2-2
D gene: TRBD2
clone size: -
V gene: TRBV5-5
CDR3 DNA: TGTGCCAGCAGCTTGGGACTAGCGGGGAACACCGGGGAGCTGTTTTTT
CDR3 protein: CASSLGLAGNTGELFF

J gene: TRBJ1-5
D gene: -
clone size: few
V gene: TRBV6-1
CDR3 DNA: TGTGCCAGCCATAAGGCCAGGGGCAATCAGCCCCAGCATTTT
CDR3 protein: CASHKARGNQPQHF

J gene: TRBJ2-7
D gene: TRBD2
clone size: -
V gene: TRBV20-1
CDR3 DNA: TGCAGTGGACTAGCGGGCTACGAGCAGTACTTC
CDR3 protein: CSGLAGYEQYF

J gene: TRBJ2-1
D gene: TRBD2
clone size: -
V gene: TRBV9
CDR3 DNA: TGTGCCAGCAGCGTATGGACTAGCGGGAGCGGCGAGCAGTTCTTC
CDR3 protein: CASSVWTSGSGEQFF

J gene: TRBJ1-4
D gene: -
clone size: few
V gene: TRBV7-9
CDR3 DNA: TGTGCCAGCAGCTTGGGACATTTCGCAACTAATGAAAAACTGTTTTTT
CDR3 protein: CASSLGHFATNEKLFF

J gene: TRBJ1-5
D gene: TRBD1
clone size: -
V gene: TRBV29-1
CDR3 DNA: TGCAGCGTCGCGAGGGACAGGGGTCAGCCCCAGCATTTT
CDR3 protein: CSVARDRGQPQHF

J gene: TRBJ2-6
D gene: -
clone size: few
V gene: TRBV6-5
CDR3 DNA: TGTGCCAGCAGTTACAAGCGGGCCAACGTCCTGACTTTC
CDR3 protein: CASSYKRANVLTF

J gene: TRBJ2-1
D gene: TRBD2
clone size: -
V gene: TRBV4-1
CDR3 DNA: TGCGCCAGCAGCCATCCGGGACTAGCGGAGGATGAGCAGTTCTTC
CDR3 protein: CASSHPGLAEDEQFF

J gene: TRBJ2-1
D gene: TRBD2
clone size: -
V gene: TRBV20-1
CDR3 DNA: TGCAGTGCTAGAATAGCGGGAGGGGCGCACAATGGGCAGTTCTTC
CDR3 protein: CSARIAGGAHNGQFF

J gene: TRBJ2-5
D gene: TRBD2
clone size: -
V gene: TRBV5-1
CDR3 DNA: TGCGCCAGCAGCTTGGCCCCACTAGCGGGAGGATGGGAGACCCAGTACTTC
CDR3 protein: CASSLAPLAGGWETQYF

J gene: TRBJ1-2
D gene: -
clone size: -
V gene: TRBV12-3/TRBV12-4
CDR3 DNA: TGTGCCAGCAGTACGAGGATTTATGGCTACACCTTC
CDR3 protein: CASSTRIYGYTF

J gene: TRBJ2-1
D gene: TRBD2
clone size: -
V gene: TRBV13
CDR3 DNA: TGTGCCAGCAGCCCCTGGACTAGCGGGAGGGCCTACAATGAGCAGTTCTTC
CDR3 protein: CASSPWTSGRAYNEQFF

J gene: TRBJ2-1
D gene: TRBD2
clone size: few
V gene: TRBV7-2
CDR3 DNA: TGTGCCAGCAGCTCCCCCACTAGCGGGGGGGACCGTGCCTACAATGAGCAGTTCTTC
CDR3 protein: CASSSPTSGGDRAYNEQFF

J gene: TRBJ2-1
D gene: TRBD2
clone size: -
V gene: TRBV28
CDR3 DNA: TGTGCCAGCAGTTCTCCTCAATCAGCGGGAGGGCCCTATGAGCAGTTCTTC
CDR3 protein: CASSSPQSAGGPYEQFF

J gene: TRBJ2-1
D gene: TRBD2
clone size: -
V gene: TRBV10-3
CDR3 DNA: TGTGCCATCCGCGCGGGAGGTTACAATGAGCAGTTCTTC
CDR3 protein: CAIRAGGYNEQFF

J gene: TRBJ1-2
D gene: TRBD1
clone size: -
V gene: TRBV15
CDR3 DNA: TGTGCCACCAGCAGAGATGGGCGGACAGGGGGTGGCTACACCTTC
CDR3 protein: CATSRDGRTGGGYTF

J gene: TRBJ2-5
D gene: -
clone size: -
V gene: TRBV5-1
CDR3 DNA: TGCGCCAGCAGCTTGGGATCAGCAATGAAGACCCAGTACTTC
CDR3 protein: CASSLGSAMKTQYF

J gene: TRBJ1-5
D gene: TRBD1
clone size: -
V gene: TRBV12-3/TRBV12-4
CDR3 DNA: TGTGCCAGCAGGTCATACAGGGGTGCGCAGCCCCAGCATTTT
CDR3 protein: CASRSYRGAQPQHF

J gene: TRBJ1-1
D gene: -
clone size: -
V gene: TRBV5-1
CDR3 DNA: TGCGCCAGCAGCTTAGGTGAGGCTGAAGCTTTCTTT
CDR3 protein: CASSLGEAEAFF

J gene: TRBJ1-1
D gene: -
clone size: -
V gene: TRBV6-4
CDR3 DNA: TGTGCCAGCAGTGCCTCGGGACAGAACACTGAAGCTTTCTTT
CDR3 protein: CASSASGQNTEAFF